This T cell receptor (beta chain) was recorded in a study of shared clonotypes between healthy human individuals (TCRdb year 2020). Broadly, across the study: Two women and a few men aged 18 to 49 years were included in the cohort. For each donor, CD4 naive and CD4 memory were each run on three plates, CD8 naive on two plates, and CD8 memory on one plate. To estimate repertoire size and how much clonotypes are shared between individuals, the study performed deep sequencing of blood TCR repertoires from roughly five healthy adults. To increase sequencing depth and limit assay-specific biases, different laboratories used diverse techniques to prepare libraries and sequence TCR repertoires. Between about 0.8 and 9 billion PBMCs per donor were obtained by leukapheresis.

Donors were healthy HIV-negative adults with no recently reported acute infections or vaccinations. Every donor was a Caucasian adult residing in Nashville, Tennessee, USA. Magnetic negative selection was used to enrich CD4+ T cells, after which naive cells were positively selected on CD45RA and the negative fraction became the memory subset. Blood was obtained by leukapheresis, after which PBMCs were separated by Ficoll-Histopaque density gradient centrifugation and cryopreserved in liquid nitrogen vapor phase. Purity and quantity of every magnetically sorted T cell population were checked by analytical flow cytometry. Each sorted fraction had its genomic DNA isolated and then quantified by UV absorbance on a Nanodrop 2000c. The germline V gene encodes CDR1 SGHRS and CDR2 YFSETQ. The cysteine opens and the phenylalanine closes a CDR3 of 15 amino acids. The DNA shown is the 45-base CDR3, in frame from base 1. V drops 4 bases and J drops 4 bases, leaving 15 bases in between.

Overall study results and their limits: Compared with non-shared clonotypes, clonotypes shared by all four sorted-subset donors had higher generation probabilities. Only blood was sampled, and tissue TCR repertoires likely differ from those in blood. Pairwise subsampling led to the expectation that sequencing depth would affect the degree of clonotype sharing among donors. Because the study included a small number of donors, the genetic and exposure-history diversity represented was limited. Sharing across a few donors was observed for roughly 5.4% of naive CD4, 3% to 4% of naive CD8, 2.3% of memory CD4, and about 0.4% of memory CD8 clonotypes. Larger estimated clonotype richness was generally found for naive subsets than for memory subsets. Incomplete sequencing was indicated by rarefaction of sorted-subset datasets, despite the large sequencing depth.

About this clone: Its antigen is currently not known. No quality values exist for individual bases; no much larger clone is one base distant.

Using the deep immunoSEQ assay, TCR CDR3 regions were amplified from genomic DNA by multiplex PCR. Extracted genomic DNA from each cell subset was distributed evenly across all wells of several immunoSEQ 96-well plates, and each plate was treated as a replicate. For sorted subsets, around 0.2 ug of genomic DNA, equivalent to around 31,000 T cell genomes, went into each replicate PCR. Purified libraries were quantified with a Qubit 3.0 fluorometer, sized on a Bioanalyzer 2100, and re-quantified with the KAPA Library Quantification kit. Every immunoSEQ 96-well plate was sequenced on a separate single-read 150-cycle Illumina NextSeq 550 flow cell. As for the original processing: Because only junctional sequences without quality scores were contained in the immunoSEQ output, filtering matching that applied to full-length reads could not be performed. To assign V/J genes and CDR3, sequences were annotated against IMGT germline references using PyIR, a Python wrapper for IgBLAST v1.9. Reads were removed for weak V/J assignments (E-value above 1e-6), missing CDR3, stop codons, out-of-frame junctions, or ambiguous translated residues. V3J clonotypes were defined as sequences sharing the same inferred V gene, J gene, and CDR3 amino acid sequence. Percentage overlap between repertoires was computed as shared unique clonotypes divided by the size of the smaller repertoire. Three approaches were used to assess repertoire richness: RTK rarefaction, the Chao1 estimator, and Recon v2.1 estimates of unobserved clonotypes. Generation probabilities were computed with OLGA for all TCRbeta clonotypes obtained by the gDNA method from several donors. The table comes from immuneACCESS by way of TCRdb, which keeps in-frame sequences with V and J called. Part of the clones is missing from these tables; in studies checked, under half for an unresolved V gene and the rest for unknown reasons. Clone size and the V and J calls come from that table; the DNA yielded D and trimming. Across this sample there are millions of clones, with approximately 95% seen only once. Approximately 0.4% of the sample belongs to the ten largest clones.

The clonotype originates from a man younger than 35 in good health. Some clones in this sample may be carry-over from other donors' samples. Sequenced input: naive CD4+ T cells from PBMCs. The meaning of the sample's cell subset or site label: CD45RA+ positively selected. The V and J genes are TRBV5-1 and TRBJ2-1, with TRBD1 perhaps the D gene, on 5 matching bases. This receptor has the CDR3 CASSPGLGAYNEQFF. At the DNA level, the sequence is TGCGCCAGCAGCCCCGGGCTAGGGGCATACAATGAGCAGTTCTTC.